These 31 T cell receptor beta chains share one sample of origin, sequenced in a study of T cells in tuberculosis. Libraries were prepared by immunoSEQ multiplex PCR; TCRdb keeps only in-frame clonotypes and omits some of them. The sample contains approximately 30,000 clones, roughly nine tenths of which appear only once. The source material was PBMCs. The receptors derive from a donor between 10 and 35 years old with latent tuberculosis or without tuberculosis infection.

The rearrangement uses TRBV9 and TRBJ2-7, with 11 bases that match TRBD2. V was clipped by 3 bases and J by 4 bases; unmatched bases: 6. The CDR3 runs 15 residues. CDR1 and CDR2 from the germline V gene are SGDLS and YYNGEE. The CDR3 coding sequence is TGTGCCAGCAGCGCGGGGACTAGCGGCGGTTACGAGCAGTACTTC. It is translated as CASSAGTSGGYEQYF.

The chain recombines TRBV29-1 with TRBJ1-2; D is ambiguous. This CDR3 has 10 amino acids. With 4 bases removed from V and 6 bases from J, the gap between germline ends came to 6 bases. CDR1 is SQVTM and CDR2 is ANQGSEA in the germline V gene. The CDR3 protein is CSVVGDGYTF. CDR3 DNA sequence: TGCAGCGTTGTCGGGGATGGCTACACCTTC.

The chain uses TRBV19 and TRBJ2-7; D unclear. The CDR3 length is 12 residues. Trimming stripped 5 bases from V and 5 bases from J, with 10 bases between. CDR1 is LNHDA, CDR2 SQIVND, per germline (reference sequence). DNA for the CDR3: TGTGCCAGTAGTTTAGCAGGAAACGAGCAGTACTTC. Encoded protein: CASSLAGNEQYF.

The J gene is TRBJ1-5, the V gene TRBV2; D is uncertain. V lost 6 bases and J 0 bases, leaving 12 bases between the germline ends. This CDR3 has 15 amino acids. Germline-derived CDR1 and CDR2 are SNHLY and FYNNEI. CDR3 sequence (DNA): TGTGCCAGCAGAAATAACAAGAATAGCAATCAGCCCCAGCATTTT. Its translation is CASRNNKNSNQPQHF.

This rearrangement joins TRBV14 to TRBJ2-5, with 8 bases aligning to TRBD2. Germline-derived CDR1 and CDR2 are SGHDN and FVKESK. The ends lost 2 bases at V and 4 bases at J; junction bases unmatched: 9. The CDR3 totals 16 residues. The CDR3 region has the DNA TGTGCCAGCAGCCAATTGGGGCGGGGGGAACGAGAGACCCAGTACTTC. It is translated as CASSQLGRGERETQYF.

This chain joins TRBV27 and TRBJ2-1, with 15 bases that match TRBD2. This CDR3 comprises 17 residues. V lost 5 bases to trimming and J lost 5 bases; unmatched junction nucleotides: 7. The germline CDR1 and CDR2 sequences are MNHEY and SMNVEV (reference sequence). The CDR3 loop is CASSHTGLAGGDNEQFF. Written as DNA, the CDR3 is TGTGCCAGCAGTCATACGGGACTAGCGGGAGGCGACAATGAGCAGTTCTTC.

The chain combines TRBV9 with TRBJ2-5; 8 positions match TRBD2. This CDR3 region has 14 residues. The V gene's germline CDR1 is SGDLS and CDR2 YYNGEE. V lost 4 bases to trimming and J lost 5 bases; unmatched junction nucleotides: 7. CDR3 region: CASSPTSGRETQYF. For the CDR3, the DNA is TGTGCCAGCAGCCCAACTAGCGGACGGGAGACCCAGTACTTC.

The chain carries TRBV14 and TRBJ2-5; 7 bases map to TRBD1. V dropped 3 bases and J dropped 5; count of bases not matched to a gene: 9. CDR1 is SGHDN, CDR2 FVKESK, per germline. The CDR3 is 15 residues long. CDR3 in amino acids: CASSHSGQDRETQYF. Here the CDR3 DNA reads TGTGCCAGCAGCCACTCCGGACAGGACAGGGAGACCCAGTACTTC. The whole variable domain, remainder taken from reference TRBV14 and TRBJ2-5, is EAGVTQFPSHSVIEKGQTVTLRCDPISGHDNLYWYRRVMGKEIKFLLHFVKESKQDESGMPNNRFLAERTGGTYSTLKVQPAELEDSGVYFCASSHSGQDRETQYFGPGTRLLVL.

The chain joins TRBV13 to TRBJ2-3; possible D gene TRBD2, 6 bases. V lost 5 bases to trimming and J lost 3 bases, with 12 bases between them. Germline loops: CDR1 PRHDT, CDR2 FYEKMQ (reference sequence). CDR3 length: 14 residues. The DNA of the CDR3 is TGTGCCAGCAGCCTGGGGACTCTGACAGATACGCAGTATTTT. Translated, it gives CASSLGTLTDTQYF.

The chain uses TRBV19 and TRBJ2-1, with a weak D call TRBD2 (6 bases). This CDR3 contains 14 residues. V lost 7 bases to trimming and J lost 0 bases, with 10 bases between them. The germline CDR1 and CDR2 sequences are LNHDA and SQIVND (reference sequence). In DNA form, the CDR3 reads TGTGCCAGTACCCGGGAGAGCTCCTACAATGAGCAGTTCTTC. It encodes CASTRESSYNEQFF.

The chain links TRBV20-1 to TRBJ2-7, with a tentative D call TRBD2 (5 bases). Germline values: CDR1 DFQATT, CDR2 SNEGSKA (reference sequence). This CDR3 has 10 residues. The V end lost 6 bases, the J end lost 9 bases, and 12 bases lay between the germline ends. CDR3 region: CSAVERTQYF. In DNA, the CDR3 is TGCAGTGCCGTTGAGCGGACGCAGTACTTC.

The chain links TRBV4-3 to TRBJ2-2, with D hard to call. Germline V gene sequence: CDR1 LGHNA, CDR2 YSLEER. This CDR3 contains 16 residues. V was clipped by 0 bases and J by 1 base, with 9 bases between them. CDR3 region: CASSQDRSLNTGELFF. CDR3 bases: TGCGCCAGCAGCCAAGACCGGAGCCTGAACACCGGGGAGCTGTTTTTT.

The CDR3 region is CASSLPGYEQYF. CDR3 in DNA: TGTGCCAGCAGCTTACCGGGTTACGAGCAGTACTTC. This chain joins TRBV7-9 and TRBJ2-7; D unclear. Germline V CDR1 and CDR2: SEHNR, FQNEAQ (reference sequence). CDR3 length: 12 amino acids. Between the trimmed V and J ends, which lost 2 bases and 4 bases, there was a span of 6 bases.

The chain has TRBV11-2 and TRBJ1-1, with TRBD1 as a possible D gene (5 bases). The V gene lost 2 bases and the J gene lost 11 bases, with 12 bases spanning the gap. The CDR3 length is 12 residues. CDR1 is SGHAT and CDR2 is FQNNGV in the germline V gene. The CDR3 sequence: CASSLQGMAAFF. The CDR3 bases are TGTGCCAGCAGCTTACAGGGTATGGCCGCTTTCTTT.

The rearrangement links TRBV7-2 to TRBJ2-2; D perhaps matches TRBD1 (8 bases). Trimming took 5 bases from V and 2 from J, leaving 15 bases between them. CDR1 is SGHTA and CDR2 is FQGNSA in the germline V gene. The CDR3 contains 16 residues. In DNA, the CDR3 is TGTGCCAGCAGCCGGAGCGGGACAGGAAACACCGGGGAGCTGTTTTTT. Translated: CASSRSGTGNTGELFF.

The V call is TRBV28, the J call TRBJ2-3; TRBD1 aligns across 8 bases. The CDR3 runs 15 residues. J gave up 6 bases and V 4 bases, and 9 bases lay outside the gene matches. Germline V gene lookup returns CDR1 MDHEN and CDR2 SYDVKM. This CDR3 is CASSSTGGRGDTQYF. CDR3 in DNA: TGTGCCAGCAGTTCCACAGGGGGAAGAGGGGATACGCAGTATTTT.

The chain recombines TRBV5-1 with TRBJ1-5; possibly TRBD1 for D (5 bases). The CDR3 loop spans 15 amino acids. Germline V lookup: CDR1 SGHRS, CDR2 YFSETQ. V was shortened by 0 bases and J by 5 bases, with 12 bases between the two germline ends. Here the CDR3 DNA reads TGCGCCAGCAGCTTGGGGTATGGGGCCTATCAGCCCCAGCATTTT. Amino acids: CASSLGYGAYQPQHF.

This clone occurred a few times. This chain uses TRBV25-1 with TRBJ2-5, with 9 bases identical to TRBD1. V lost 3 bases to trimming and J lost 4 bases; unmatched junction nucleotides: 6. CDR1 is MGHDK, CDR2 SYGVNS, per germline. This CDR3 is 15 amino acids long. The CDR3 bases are TGTGCCAGCAGTGAGGAAAGACAGGGGGGAGAGACCCAGTACTTC. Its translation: CASSEERQGGETQYF.

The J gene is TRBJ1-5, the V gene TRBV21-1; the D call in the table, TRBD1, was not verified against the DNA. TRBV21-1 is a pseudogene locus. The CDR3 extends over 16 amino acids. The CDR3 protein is CASSTKLGHPREPQHF. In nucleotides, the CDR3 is TGTGCCAGCAGCACAAAATTGGGACACCCCAGGGAGCCCCAGCATTTT.

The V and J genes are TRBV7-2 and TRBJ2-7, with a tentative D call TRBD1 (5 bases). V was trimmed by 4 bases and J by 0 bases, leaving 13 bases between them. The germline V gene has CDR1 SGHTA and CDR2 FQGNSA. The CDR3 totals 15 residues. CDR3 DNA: TGTGCCAGCAGCTGGGGCTCGCGGAGCTCCTACGAGCAGTACTTC. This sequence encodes CASSWGSRSSYEQYF. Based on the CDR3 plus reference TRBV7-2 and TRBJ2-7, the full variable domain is GAGVSQSPSNKVTEKGKDVELRCDPISGHTALYWYRQSLGQGLEFLIYFQGNSAPDKSGLPSDRFSAERTGGSVSTLTIQRTQQEDSAVYLCASSWGSRSSYEQYFGPGTRLTVT.

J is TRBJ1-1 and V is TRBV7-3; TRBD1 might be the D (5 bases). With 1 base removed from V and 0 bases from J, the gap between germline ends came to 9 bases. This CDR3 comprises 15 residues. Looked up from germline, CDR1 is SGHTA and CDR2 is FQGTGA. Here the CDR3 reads CASSLSPGMNTEAFF. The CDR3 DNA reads TGTGCCAGCAGCTTAAGCCCAGGGATGAACACTGAAGCTTTCTTT.

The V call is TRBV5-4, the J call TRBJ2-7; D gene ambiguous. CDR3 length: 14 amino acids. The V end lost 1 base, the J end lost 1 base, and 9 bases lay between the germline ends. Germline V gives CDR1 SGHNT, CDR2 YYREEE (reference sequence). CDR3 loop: CASSLSPESYEQYF. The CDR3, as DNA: TGTGCCAGCAGCTTGTCCCCAGAATCCTACGAGCAGTACTTC.

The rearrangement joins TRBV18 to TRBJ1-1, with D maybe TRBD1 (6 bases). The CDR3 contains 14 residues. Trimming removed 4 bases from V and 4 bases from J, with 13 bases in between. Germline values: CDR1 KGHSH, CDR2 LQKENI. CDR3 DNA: TGTGCCAGCTCACGAGGCAGGGGTGGCACTGAAGCTTTCTTT. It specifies CASSRGRGGTEAFF.

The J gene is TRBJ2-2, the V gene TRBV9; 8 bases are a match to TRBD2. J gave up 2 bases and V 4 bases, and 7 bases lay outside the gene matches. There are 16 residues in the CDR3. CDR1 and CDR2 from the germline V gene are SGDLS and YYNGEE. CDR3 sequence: CASSPASGGNTGELFF. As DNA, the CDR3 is TGTGCCAGCAGCCCCGCCAGCGGGGGTAACACCGGGGAGCTGTTTTTT. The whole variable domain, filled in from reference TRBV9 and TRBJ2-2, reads DSGVTQTPKHLITATGQRVTLRCSPRSGDLSVYWYQQSLDQGLQFLIQYYNGEERAKGNILERFSAQQFPDLHSELNLSSLELGDSALYFCASSPASGGNTGELFFGEGSRLTVL.

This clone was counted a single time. The CDR3 spells CASSQATGYTEAFF. The DNA of the CDR3 is TGCGCCAGCAGCCAAGCTACAGGGTACACTGAAGCTTTCTTT. J is TRBJ1-1 and V is TRBV4-3; perhaps TRBD1 as D (6 bases). This CDR3 region has 14 residues. Per germline, CDR1 LGHNA and CDR2 YSLEER. V lost 1 base and J 3 bases, leaving 9 bases between the germline ends.

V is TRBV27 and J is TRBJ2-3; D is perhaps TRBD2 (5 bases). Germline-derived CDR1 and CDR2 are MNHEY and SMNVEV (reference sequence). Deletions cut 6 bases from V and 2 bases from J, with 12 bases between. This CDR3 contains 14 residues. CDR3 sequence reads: CASRLVGDTDTQYF. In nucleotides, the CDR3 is TGTGCCAGCAGGCTAGTCGGGGACACAGATACGCAGTATTTT.

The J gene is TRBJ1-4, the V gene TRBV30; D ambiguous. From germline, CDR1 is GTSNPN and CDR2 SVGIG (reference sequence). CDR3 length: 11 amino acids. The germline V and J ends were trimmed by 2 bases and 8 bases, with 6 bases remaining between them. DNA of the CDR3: TGTGCCTGGAGTATCAGGGAAAAACTGTTTTTT. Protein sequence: CAWSIREKLFF. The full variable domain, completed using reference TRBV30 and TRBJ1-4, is SQTIHQWPATLVQPVGSPLSLECTVEGTSNPNLYWYRQAAGRGLQLLFYSVGIGQISSEVPQNLSASRPQDRQFILSSKKLLLSDSGFYLCAWSIREKLFFGSGTQLSVL.

The CDR3, as DNA: TGTGCCAGCTCTCTAGCGGGAGGTAGCGATGAGCAGTTCTTC. This encodes CASSLAGGSDEQFF. The rearrangement joins TRBV18 to TRBJ2-1; 11 nucleotides align to TRBD2. CDR3 length equals 14 residues. Germline loops: CDR1 KGHSH, CDR2 LQKENI. The V and J ends lost 6 bases and 8 bases, in that order; junction bases with no gene match: 6.

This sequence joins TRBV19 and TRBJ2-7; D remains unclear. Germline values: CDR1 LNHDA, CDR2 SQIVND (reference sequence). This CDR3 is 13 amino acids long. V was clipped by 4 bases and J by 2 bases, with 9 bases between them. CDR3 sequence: CASSNGGTYEQYF. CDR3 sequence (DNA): TGTGCCAGTAGTAACGGCGGAACCTACGAGCAGTACTTC.

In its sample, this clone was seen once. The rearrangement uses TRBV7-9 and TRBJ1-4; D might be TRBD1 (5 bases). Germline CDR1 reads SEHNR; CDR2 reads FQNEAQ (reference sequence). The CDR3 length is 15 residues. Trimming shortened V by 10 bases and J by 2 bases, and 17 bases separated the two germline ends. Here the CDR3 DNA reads TGTGCCACTAAGGTTAGGGGAGGCACTAATGAAAAACTGTTTTTT. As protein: CATKVRGGTNEKLFF.

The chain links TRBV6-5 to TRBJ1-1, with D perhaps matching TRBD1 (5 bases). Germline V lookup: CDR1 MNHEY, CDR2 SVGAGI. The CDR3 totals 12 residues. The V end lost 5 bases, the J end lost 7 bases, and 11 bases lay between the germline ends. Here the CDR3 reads CASSGQGGEAFF. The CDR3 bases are TGTGCCAGCAGTGGGCAGGGTGGTGAAGCTTTCTTT.